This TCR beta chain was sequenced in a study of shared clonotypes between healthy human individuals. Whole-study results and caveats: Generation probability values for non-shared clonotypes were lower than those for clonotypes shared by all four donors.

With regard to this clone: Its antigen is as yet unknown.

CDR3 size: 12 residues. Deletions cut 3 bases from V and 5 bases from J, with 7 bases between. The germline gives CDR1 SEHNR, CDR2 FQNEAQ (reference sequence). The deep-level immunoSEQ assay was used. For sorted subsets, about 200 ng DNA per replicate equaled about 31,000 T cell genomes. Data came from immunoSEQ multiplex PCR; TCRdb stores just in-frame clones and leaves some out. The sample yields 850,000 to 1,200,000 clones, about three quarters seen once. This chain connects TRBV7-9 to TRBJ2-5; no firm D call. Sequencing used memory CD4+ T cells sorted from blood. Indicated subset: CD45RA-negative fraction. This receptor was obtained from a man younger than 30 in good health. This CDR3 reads CASSFSGETQYF. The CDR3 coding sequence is TGTGCCAGCAGCTTCTCTGGGGAGACCCAGTACTTC. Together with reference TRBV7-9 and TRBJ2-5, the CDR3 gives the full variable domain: DTGVSQNPRHKITKRGQNVTFRCDPISEHNRLYWYRQTLGQGPEFLTYFQNEAQLEKSRLLSDRFSAERPKGSFSTLEIQRTEQGDSAMYLCASSFSGETQYFGPGTRLLVL.